The 23 T cell receptor beta chains listed next were all sequenced from one sample in a study of CD8+CD57+ T cells in acquired aplastic anemia. CDR3 and TCR beta VDJ profiling relied on a genomic DNA template. Each CDR3 protein gets one entry after TCRdb re-called the reads with MiXCR. The data contain 130,000 or so distinct CDR3 sequences, nearly 40% of them singletons. Patients picked for sequencing had shown CD8+CD57+ cell expansion detected by flow cytometry. The sequencing input was sorted CD4+, CD8+, or CD8+CD57+ T cells (not recorded which) from PBMCs. These receptors came from a human donor with aplastic anemia.

Comment on this clonotype: One base away lies a much larger clone, so this may be a sequencing read error. This sequence joins TRBV12-3 or TRBV12-4 and TRBJ1-1; D is uncertain. With 7 bases removed from V and 4 bases from J, the gap between germline ends came to 16 bases. CDR3 length: 14 amino acids. The CDR3 bases are TGTGCCAGCATCCTACAGCGCATGAGCACTGAAGCTTTCTTT. It codes for CASILQRMSTEAFF.

There are a few counts of this clonotype. CDR3 in amino acids: CSVNEVPDFYGYTF. The CDR3 coding sequence is TGCAGCGTTAATGAAGTCCCAGATTTCTATGGCTACACCTTC. The J gene is TRBJ1-2, the V gene TRBV29-1, with D uncertain. The length of the CDR3 is 14 residues. CDR1 is SQVTM, CDR2 ANQGSEA, per germline. The V and J ends lost 5 bases and 4 bases respectively, with 17 bases between them.

In this sample, this clonotype turned up a few times. A read error is possible here, since a much larger clone lies one base away. The CDR3 carries no conserved terminal phenylalanine or tryptophan, so it likely arises from a read error. V is TRBV14 and J is TRBJ2-3; D not certain. Trimming pared 2 bases from V and 2 bases from J, leaving 5 bases between. Looked up from germline, CDR1 is SGHDN and CDR2 is FVKESK. The CDR3 has 13 residues. The CDR3: CASSQFLTDTQYL. Here the CDR3 DNA reads TGTGCCAGCAGCCAATTCCTCACAGATACGCAGTATCTT.

The chain employs TRBV29-1 and TRBJ2-2; D may be TRBD1 (5 bases). Germline V gene sequence: CDR1 SQVTM, CDR2 ANQGSEA. This CDR3 is built from 15 residues. With 3 bases removed from V and 6 bases from J, the gap between germline ends came to 17 bases. Here the CDR3 DNA reads TGCAGCGTTGATCTGGGGCCGGGCGACTCCGGGGAGCTGTTTTTT. It encodes CSVDLGPGDSGELFF.

Points on this clonotype: At one end, the junction sequence differs from germline, possibly due to a read error. This CDR3 is CANSGQGDNEQFF. The CDR3 DNA is TGTGCCAACAGCGGACAGGGGGACAATGAGCAGTTCTTC. V usage is TRBV7-3 and J usage is TRBJ2-1, with 10 nucleotides matching TRBD1. CDR3 size: 13 residues. The germline V gene encodes CDR1 SGHTA and CDR2 FQGTGA.

As for this clonotype: With a much larger clone just one base away, this may be a read error. The genes are TRBV7-8 and TRBJ2-2; 9 bases are a match to TRBD1. Germline lookup yields CDR1 SGHVS and CDR2 FQNEAQ. This CDR3 contains 16 residues. CDR3: CASNLDRGSGTGELFF. The CDR3 DNA sequence: TGTGCCAGCAACTTAGACAGGGGGTCGGGCACCGGGGAGCTGTTTTTT.

The sample holds many counts of this clonotype. The chain carries TRBV7-3 and TRBJ2-4; 10 bases fit TRBD1. CDR3 length: 14 residues. Per germline, CDR1 SGHTA and CDR2 FQGTGA. Trimming took 5 bases from V and 9 from J; bases not matched to a gene: 7. CDR3 amino acids: CASSRGQGGGIQYF. The DNA of the CDR3 is TGTGCCAGCAGCCGAGGACAGGGGGGCGGCATTCAGTACTTC.

The sample holds a few counts of this clonotype. The V call is TRBV10-3, the J call TRBJ1-2, with 12 bases fitting TRBD1. This CDR3 has 16 amino acids. The junction had 3 bases not matched to a gene; V was cut back by 2 bases and J by 2 bases. Germline V gene lookup returns CDR1 ENHRY and CDR2 SYGVKD. The chain's CDR3 is CAISERGQGANYGYTF. CDR3 in DNA: TGTGCCATCAGTGAGCGGGGACAGGGGGCCAACTATGGCTACACCTTC.

The chain joins TRBV4-1 to TRBJ2-1, with 8 bases aligning to TRBD2. Per germline, CDR1 MGHRA and CDR2 YSYEKL. J was trimmed by 2 bases and V by 1 base; bases with no gene match: 7. This CDR3 is built from 17 residues. The CDR3 loop reads CASSQALSGAPYNEQFF. CDR3 bases: TGCGCCAGCAGCCAAGCTCTTAGCGGGGCTCCCTACAATGAGCAGTTCTTC.

The sample holds many counts of this clonotype. The chain has TRBV6-1 and TRBJ2-7; possibly TRBD1 for D (6 bases). This CDR3 region has 12 residues. The V and J ends lost 7 bases and 9 bases respectively, with 16 bases between them. From germline, CDR1 is MNHNS and CDR2 SASEGT. The CDR3 protein is CASTQQGGRQYV. DNA of the CDR3: TGTGCCAGCACCCAACAGGGTGGTCGGCAGTACGTC.

The table lists this clonotype with many counts. The chain employs TRBV5-1 and TRBJ1-1, with 7 bases matching TRBD1. Germline CDR1 reads SGHRS; CDR2 reads YFSETQ. CDR3 length equals 15 residues. Trimming at V came to 1 base and at J to 6 bases, leaving 9 bases not matched to a gene. The CDR3 sequence: CASSLSAGGTAEAFF. CDR3 nucleotides: TGCGCCAGCAGCTTGTCGGCAGGGGGAACCGCTGAAGCTTTCTTT.

The table lists this clonotype with a count of one. V usage is TRBV7-3 and J usage is TRBJ1-6; D is uncertain. The CDR3 spans 15 residues. V dropped 5 bases and J dropped 0 bases, with 8 bases sitting between them. The germline CDR1 and CDR2 sequences are SGHTA and FQGTGA. The CDR3: CASSGGSSYNSPLHF. The CDR3 nucleotides read TGTGCCAGCAGCGGTGGTAGCTCCTATAATTCACCCCTCCACTTT.

This clonotype was observed a handful of times. The chain is built from TRBV29-1 and TRBJ2-7; D perhaps matches TRBD1 (5 bases). Germline V gene sequence: CDR1 SQVTM, CDR2 ANQGSEA. This CDR3 region has 14 residues. The V and J ends lost 1 base and 2 bases respectively, with 12 bases between them. CDR3 protein: CSVEAQGRPYEQYF. CDR3 DNA: TGCAGCGTTGAAGCTCAGGGCAGGCCCTACGAGCAGTACTTC.

This clonotype came up many times. The rearrangement joins TRBV19 to TRBJ1-5; D call uncertain. The CDR3 is made up of 15 amino acids. Trimming shortened V by 2 bases and J by 4 bases, and 12 bases separated the two germline ends. CDR1 is LNHDA and CDR2 is SQIVND in the germline V gene (reference sequence). The DNA of the CDR3 is TGTGCCAGTAGTATACGTCCAGCTATGAATCAGCCCCAGCATTTT. Translating it yields CASSIRPAMNQPQHF.

The sample holds one count of this clonotype. The chain uses TRBV25-1 and TRBJ2-3; 8 nucleotides agree with TRBD2. Germline CDR1 is MGHDK and CDR2 is SYGVNS. The V gene end was trimmed by 6 bases and the J gene end by 4 bases; junction bases not matched to a gene: 15. The CDR3 is 17 amino acids. This chain's CDR3 is CASSVEVGLASADTQYF. CDR3 nucleotides: TGTGCCAGCAGCGTAGAGGTCGGACTAGCTAGCGCAGATACGCAGTATTTT.

Many counts were recorded for this clonotype. The chain couples TRBV15 to TRBJ2-7, with 11 bases lining up with TRBD2. CDR1 and CDR2 (germline): LNHNV, YYDKDF (reference sequence). CDR3 size: 15 residues. V gave up 1 base and J gave up 6 bases; unmatched junction bases: 5. The CDR3: CATSRVLAGGFEQYF. The CDR3 DNA sequence: TGTGCCACCAGCAGAGTGTTAGCGGGGGGGTTCGAGCAGTACTTC.

The V gene is TRBV5-1, the J gene TRBJ1-2, with a weak D call TRBD1 (5 bases). Trimming left V 5 bases short and J 9 bases short, with 17 bases between. CDR1 is SGHRS and CDR2 is YFSETQ in the germline V gene. This CDR3 region has 13 residues. CDR3 protein: CASSYDSEMSYTF. The CDR3, as DNA: TGCGCCAGCAGTTATGACAGTGAAATGAGCTACACCTTC.

Many counts were recorded for this clonotype. This rearrangement joins TRBV7-2 to TRBJ2-3, with D possibly matching TRBD2 (5 bases). Between the trimmed V and J ends, which lost 3 bases and 6 bases, there was a span of 13 bases. The CDR3 has 14 residues. Germline CDR1 is SGHTA and CDR2 is FQGNSA. CDR3 protein: CASSFGLPGDTQYF. The CDR3 nucleotides are TGTGCCAGCAGCTTTGGACTGCCTGGGGATACGCAGTATTTT.

In the case of this clonotype: This may be a read error: a much more frequent sequence differs by one nucleotide. The V gene is TRBV4-2, the J gene TRBJ1-1, with 8 bases matching TRBD1. Germline V gene sequence: CDR1 LGHNA, CDR2 YNFKEQ. The CDR3 is made up of 14 amino acids. CDR3 protein: CAGSQGRTGSEAFF. CDR3 DNA sequence: TGTGCCGGCAGCCAAGGTCGGACAGGGTCTGAAGCTTTCTTT.

The genes are TRBV19 and TRBJ1-1; TRBD1 is a possible D gene (5 bases). This CDR3 is 15 amino acids long. Trimming stripped 4 bases from V and 0 bases from J, with 12 bases between. Germline V CDR1 and CDR2: LNHDA, SQIVND (reference sequence). The CDR3 DNA reads TGTGCCAGTAGTACCTCGGGACGGATGAACACTGAAGCTTTCTTT. Translating gives CASSTSGRMNTEAFF. Full variable domain (outside the CDR3, taken from reference TRBV19 and TRBJ1-1): DGGITQSPKYLFRKEGQNVTLSCEQNLNHDAMYWYRQDPGQGLRLIYYSQIVNDFQKGDIAEGYSVSREKKESFPLTVTSAQKNPTAFYLCASSTSGRMNTEAFFGQGTRLTVV.

This clonotype was seen at least ten times. This chain uses TRBV19 with TRBJ1-6, with D hard to call. The V gene lost 4 bases and the J gene lost 6 bases, with 16 bases spanning the gap. CDR1 LNHDA and CDR2 SQIVND come from the germline V gene (reference sequence). The length of the CDR3 is 16 residues. The CDR3 sequence is CASSKERTGFNSPLHF. The CDR3 region has the DNA TGTGCCAGTAGTAAGGAACGGACGGGATTTAATTCACCCCTCCACTTT.

This clonotype was seen at least ten times. The chain recombines TRBV27 with TRBJ2-7; D unresolved. V lost 10 bases and J 0 bases, leaving 22 bases between the germline ends. Germline V gene data show CDR1 as MNHEY and CDR2 as SMNVEV (reference sequence). This CDR3 region has 16 residues. Here the CDR3 reads CATPPPGRFSSYEQYV. CDR3 sequence (DNA): TGTGCCACCCCCCCCCCAGGTCGATTTAGCTCCTACGAGCAGTACGTC.

A remark on this clonotype: The junction departs from the called germline gene at one end, perhaps through a read error. V usage is TRBV7-3 and J usage is TRBJ1-3, with a tentative D call TRBD1 (5 bases). Germline V gene data show CDR1 as SGHTA and CDR2 as FQGTGA. The CDR3 contains 14 residues. The DNA for the CDR3 is TGTGCCAGCAGCCTCACAGGATCAGGGAACACCACATATTTT. Translating it yields CASSLTGSGNTTYF.